The entry that follows covers one TCR beta chain sequence. What it binds is not known. The V gene lost 1 base and the J gene lost 4 bases, with 16 bases spanning the gap. In germline, CDR1 is MDHEN, CDR2 SYDVKM. The CDR3 consists of 16 residues. TCRdb reprocessed the 5' RACE reads with MiXCR, giving one entry per CDR3 protein. The table shows under 450,000 distinct CDR3 sequences, with 20% to 25% occurring only once. This specimen comes from a study of CD8 T cells in ankylosing spondylitis. Study-level results: What appeared characteristic of ankylosing spondylitis blood was a TCR beta motif of about eight highly homologous variants.

The clonotype originates from a male donor with ankylosing spondylitis or in good health (not recorded which). Material for sequencing was blood, either unsorted or a sorted T cell fraction (not recorded which). The chain couples TRBV28 to TRBJ1-2, with D maybe TRBD1 (6 bases). The CDR3 spells CASSLLTRTATYGYTF. CDR3 bases: TGTGCCAGCAGTTTATTGACCCGGACAGCAACCTATGGCTACACCTTC.